The 2 T cell receptor beta chains below were found in one sample sequenced in a study of cytomegalovirus exposure and HLA in healthy donors. Clones were sequenced by immunoSEQ multiplex PCR, and TCRdb holds only the in-frame ones, with some missing. This table holds some 90,000 clones, 95% to 97% found once. Source material: PBMCs. Receptors were obtained from a man in his late teens or twenties in good health and CMV-seronegative.

This clone was recorded only once. The chain has TRBV9 and TRBJ1-2; no definite D call. The CDR3 totals 12 residues. The V end was cut by 4 bases, the J end by 7 bases, with 11 bases between. The germline V gene has CDR1 SGDLS and CDR2 YYNGEE. The CDR3 loop is CASSTPPGGYTF. CDR3 DNA: TGTGCCAGCAGCACTCCCCCCGGTGGCTACACCTTC.

The chain carries TRBV6-1 and TRBJ1-2; the match to TRBD1 covers 11 bases. In germline, CDR1 is MNHNS, CDR2 SASEGT. The trim removed 4 bases at V and 2 bases at J, leaving 3 bases unmatched. The CDR3 spans 15 residues. The CDR3 protein is CASSVRDRGNYGYTF. For the CDR3, the DNA is TGTGCCAGCAGTGTCCGGGACAGGGGGAACTATGGCTACACCTTC.